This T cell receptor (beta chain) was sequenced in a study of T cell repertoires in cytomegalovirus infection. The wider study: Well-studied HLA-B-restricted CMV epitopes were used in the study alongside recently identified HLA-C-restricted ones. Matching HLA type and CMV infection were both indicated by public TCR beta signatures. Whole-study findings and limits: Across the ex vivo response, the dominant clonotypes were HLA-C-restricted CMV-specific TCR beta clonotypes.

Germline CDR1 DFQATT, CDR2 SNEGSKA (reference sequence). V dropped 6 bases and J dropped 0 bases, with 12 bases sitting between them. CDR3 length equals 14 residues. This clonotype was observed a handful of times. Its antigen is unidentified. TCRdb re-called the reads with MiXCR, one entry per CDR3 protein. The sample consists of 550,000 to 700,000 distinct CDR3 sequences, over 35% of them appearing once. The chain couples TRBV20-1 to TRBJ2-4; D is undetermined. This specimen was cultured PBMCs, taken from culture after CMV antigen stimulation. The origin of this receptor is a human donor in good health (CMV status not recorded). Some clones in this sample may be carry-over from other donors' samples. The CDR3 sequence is CSARNFLAKNIQYF. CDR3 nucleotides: TGCAGTGCCCGGAACTTCCTAGCCAAAAACATTCAGTACTTC.